Each of the 25 T cell receptor beta chains below was sequenced from the same sample in a study of blood T cell repertoires in COVID-19. Produced via immunoSEQ multiplex PCR; TCRdb's table is partial and in-frame only. The data show 250,000 to 300,000 clones, around 87% seen once. The sample taken for sequencing was peripheral blood. Every receptor here comes from a middle-aged woman who had recovered from COVID-19.

The chain has TRBV7-9 and TRBJ1-1; weak D call: TRBD1 (5 bases). V lost 2 bases and J lost 1, with 14 bases in between. Germline V gives CDR1 SEHNR, CDR2 FQNEAQ (reference sequence). The CDR3 has 16 residues. This CDR3 is CASSLFSGGGNTEAFF. The CDR3, as DNA: TGTGCCAGCAGCTTATTCTCGGGGGGTGGGAACACTGAAGCTTTCTTT. Variable domain in full (rest from reference TRBV7-9 and TRBJ1-1): DTGVSQNPRHKITKRGQNVTFRCDPISEHNRLYWYRQTLGQGPEFLTYFQNEAQLEKSRLLSDRFSAERPKGSFSTLEIQRTEQGDSAMYLCASSLFSGGGNTEAFFGQGTRLTVV.

This chain links TRBV6-5 with TRBJ2-5; TRBD2 matches 9 bases. This CDR3 region has 16 residues. V shed 0 bases and J 2 bases; nucleotides not matched to a gene: 4. The germline V gene has CDR1 MNHEY and CDR2 SVGAGI. CDR3 protein: CASSYSKAGGQETQYF. The CDR3 nucleotides read TGTGCCAGCAGTTACTCGAAAGCGGGGGGTCAAGAGACCCAGTACTTC.

This sequence joins TRBV7-6 and TRBJ2-7; TRBD1 might be the D (6 bases). Trimming removed 1 base at V and 6 bases at J, with 16 bases between. Germline loops: CDR1 SGHVS, CDR2 FNYEAQ. CDR3 length: 15 residues. Here the CDR3 reads CASSLVNRAEGEQYF. CDR3 in DNA: TGTGCCAGCAGCTTAGTAAACAGGGCAGAGGGCGAGCAGTACTTC.

The sample holds one count of this clone. The rearrangement links TRBV19 to TRBJ1-2; 8 positions match TRBD1. Germline loops: CDR1 LNHDA, CDR2 SQIVND (reference sequence). This CDR3 region has 16 residues. V lost 5 bases and J lost 0; bases outside the gene matches: 8. CDR3 coding DNA: TGTGCCAGTAGTCTACCCGGGACAGGCACTAACTATGGCTACACCTTC. As protein: CASSLPGTGTNYGYTF.

This clone showed up just a few times. The chain is built from TRBV4-1 and TRBJ1-6, with unresolved D. Germline-derived CDR1 and CDR2 are MGHRA and YSYEKL. The CDR3 runs to 12 residues. The germline V and J ends were trimmed by 1 base and 10 bases, with 5 bases remaining between them. The CDR3 nucleotides are TGCGCCAGCAGCCAAGGGCCCTCACCCCTCCACTTT. Its translation: CASSQGPSPLHF.

V and J are TRBV27 and TRBJ2-4; 7 nucleotides align to TRBD1. Germline-derived CDR1 and CDR2 are MNHEY and SMNVEV (reference sequence). V trimming: 6 bases; J trimming: 4 bases; junction bases outside the gene matches: 12. The CDR3 runs 16 residues. The chain's CDR3 is CASSSLFRDRKNIQYF. The DNA of the CDR3 is TGTGCCAGCAGCAGTCTCTTCCGGGACAGAAAAAACATTCAGTACTTC.

The chain couples TRBV14 to TRBJ1-4; D unresolved. Germline loops: CDR1 SGHDN, CDR2 FVKESK. The V end lost 4 bases, the J end lost 0 bases, and 18 bases lay between the germline ends. This CDR3 region has 18 residues. CDR3 nucleotide sequence: TGTGCCAGCAGCCTTATGCTCCCTCTGGGCGCAACTAATGAAAAACTGTTTTTT. Residues: CASSLMLPLGATNEKLFF.

The rearrangement joins TRBV18 to TRBJ1-1, with TRBD1 identical over 7 bases. The CDR3 runs to 14 residues. Per germline, CDR1 KGHSH and CDR2 LQKENI. V trimming: 3 bases; J trimming: 3 bases; junction bases outside the gene matches: 4. CDR3 loop: CASSPRQGYTEAFF. The CDR3 bases are TGTGCCAGCTCACCGCGACAGGGTTACACTGAAGCTTTCTTT. Full variable domain (outside the CDR3, taken from reference TRBV18 and TRBJ1-1): NAGVMQNPRHLVRRRGQEARLRCSPMKGHSHVYWYRQLPEEGLKFMVYLQKENIIDESGMPKERFSAEFPKEGPSILRIQQVVRGDSAAYFCASSPRQGYTEAFFGQGTRLTVV.

The sample holds a few counts of this clone. The CDR3 region is CAWSGTVSNQPQHF. CDR3 bases: TGTGCCTGGAGTGGGACAGTTAGCAATCAGCCCCAGCATTTT. The genes are TRBV30 and TRBJ1-5; tentatively, D is TRBD1 (6 bases). Germline V CDR1 and CDR2: GTSNPN, SVGIG (reference sequence). The CDR3 totals 14 residues. V lost 1 base and J 0 bases, leaving 7 bases between the germline ends.

The chain combines TRBV6-5 with TRBJ1-1; unclear D gene. The germline gives CDR1 MNHEY, CDR2 SVGAGI. The V end was cut by 2 bases, the J end by 3 bases, with 7 bases between. This CDR3 is 13 amino acids long. The DNA of the CDR3 is TGTGCCAGCAGTTACCCGCACTACACTGAAGCTTTCTTT. It translates to CASSYPHYTEAFF.

The gene calls are TRBV7-7 and TRBJ2-3, with 8 bases identical to TRBD1. V shed 5 bases, J shed 5 bases, and the junction held 18 bases outside the gene matches. Germline lookup yields CDR1 SSHAT and CDR2 FNYEAQ (reference sequence). The CDR3 spans 18 residues. The CDR3 nucleotides read TGTGCCAGCAGCACCCGAAAACTCGACAGGGGTTCGGGAGATACGCAGTATTTT. Protein product: CASSTRKLDRGSGDTQYF.

This chain connects TRBV7-3 to TRBJ1-1; perhaps TRBD1 as D (6 bases). The CDR3 spans 13 residues. V was pared by 5 bases and J by 7 bases, with 14 bases between. Germline CDR1 SGHTA, CDR2 FQGTGA. The CDR3 DNA reads TGTGCCAGCAGCCTGAGGGGGACCAATGAAGCTTTCTTT. The encoded protein is CASSLRGTNEAFF. The entire variable domain, with the rest obtained from reference TRBV7-3 and TRBJ1-1, is as follows: GAGVSQTPSNKVTEKGKYVELRCDPISGHTALYWYRQSLGQGPEFLIYFQGTGAADDSGLPNDRFFAVRPEGSVSTLKIQRTERGDSAVYLCASSLRGTNEAFFGQGTRLTVV.

The genes are TRBV27 and TRBJ1-5; D gene ambiguous. The V end lost 0 bases, the J end lost 3 bases, and 9 bases lay between the germline ends. Germline V gene lookup returns CDR1 MNHEY and CDR2 SMNVEV (reference sequence). The CDR3 loop spans 15 amino acids. The CDR3 nucleotides are TGTGCCAGCAGTTTATCGGGCCGGTACAATCAGCCCCAGCATTTT. Encoded protein: CASSLSGRYNQPQHF.

V usage is TRBV12-3 or TRBV12-4 and J usage is TRBJ2-3; D is ambiguous. The CDR3 length is 13 residues. V lost 2 bases and J 2 bases, leaving 5 bases between the germline ends. The CDR3 nucleotides are TGTGCCAGCAGTTTACCCGTCACAGATACGCAGTATTTT. It translates to CASSLPVTDTQYF.

The chain links TRBV6-6 to TRBJ1-5, with D possibly being TRBD1 (5 bases). The CDR3 loop spans 22 amino acids. V lost 5 bases to trimming and J lost 2 bases, with 34 bases between them. The V gene's germline CDR1 is MNHNY and CDR2 SVGAGI (reference sequence). CDR3 amino acids: CASSQKGLGTPGGLSGNQPQHF. In DNA form, the CDR3 reads TGTGCCAGCAGTCAAAAAGGTCTCGGGACTCCAGGAGGTCTATCGGGCAATCAGCCCCAGCATTTT.

As to this clone: Possible read error: a much larger clone is one base away. This rearrangement joins TRBV6-5 to TRBJ1-1; 7 nucleotides match TRBD1. Germline CDR1 reads MNHEY; CDR2 reads SVGAGI. With V trimmed by 6 bases and J by 1 base, 2 bases remained unmatched. The CDR3 is made up of 13 amino acids. CDR3 in DNA: TGTGCCAGCAGCGGACAGGCGAACACTGAAGCTTTCTTT. Protein product: CASSGQANTEAFF.

This chain joins TRBV11-2 and TRBJ1-3, with D hard to call. CDR1 and CDR2 (germline): SGHAT, FQNNGV. The CDR3 totals 13 residues. V lost 5 bases, J lost 8 bases, and 13 bases lay in between. The CDR3 loop is CASSGGRVDTIYF. The CDR3 DNA reads TGTGCCAGCAGCGGAGGGCGGGTGGACACCATATATTTT.

V and J are TRBV5-1 and TRBJ1-1, with 8 bases aligning to TRBD1. V dropped 3 bases and J dropped 5; count of bases not matched to a gene: 9. Germline CDR1 reads SGHRS; CDR2 reads YFSETQ. This CDR3 region has 15 residues. The DNA for the CDR3 is TGCGCCAGCAGCTGGGCACAGGGGGTGGGAACTGAAGCTTTCTTT. Protein product: CASSWAQGVGTEAFF. Full variable domain (remainder filled in from reference TRBV5-1 and TRBJ1-1): KAGVTQTPRYLIKTRGQQVTLSCSPISGHRSVSWYQQTPGQGLQFLFEYFSETQRNKGNFPGRFSGRQFSNSRSEMNVSTLELGDSALYLCASSWAQGVGTEAFFGQGTRLTVV.

This clone was recorded a few times. The chain is built from TRBV6-1 and TRBJ1-2; unclear D gene. The germline gives CDR1 MNHNS, CDR2 SASEGT. Trimming took 0 bases from V and 0 from J, leaving 8 bases between them. The CDR3 contains 15 residues. The CDR3 region has the DNA TGTGCCAGCAGTGAAGCATCAGTGACTAACTATGGCTACACCTTC. Residues: CASSEASVTNYGYTF.

The J gene is TRBJ1-4, the V gene TRBV9; a weak D match, TRBD1 (6 bases). V was cut by 3 bases and J by 7 bases, with 16 bases left in between. The CDR3 consists of 15 residues. Germline loops: CDR1 SGDLS, CDR2 YYNGEE. The CDR3 nucleotides are TGTGCCAGCAGCGAGGAAACAGGGTTTAGTGAAAAACTGTTTTTT. Its protein is CASSEETGFSEKLFF.

This clone has more than one count but fewer than ten. The V and J genes are TRBV5-4 and TRBJ2-7, with D unresolved. Between the trimmed V and J ends, which lost 0 bases and 6 bases, there was a span of 16 bases. CDR1 and CDR2 (germline): SGHNT, YYREEE (reference sequence). The CDR3 is 15 residues long. The CDR3 protein is CASSLDLGSTIEQYF. The CDR3 DNA reads as TGTGCCAGCAGCTTGGATCTCGGTTCGACAATCGAGCAGTACTTC.

As regards this clone: The junction departs from germline at one end; a sequencing error may be responsible. This chain connects TRBV11-2 to TRBJ1-4, with TRBD1 matching 7 bases. Germline CDR1 SGHAT, CDR2 FQNNGV. The CDR3 extends over 12 amino acids. The CDR3 protein is CASSLGLGQTLF. The CDR3 DNA is TGTGCCAGCAGCTTGGGTTTGGGACAGACCCTTTTT.

This clone was counted a few times. This chain uses TRBV11-2 with TRBJ2-2; maybe TRBD2 (7 bases). Between the trimmed V and J ends, which lost 6 bases and 6 bases, there was a span of 17 bases. CDR1 SGHAT and CDR2 FQNNGV come from the germline V gene. The CDR3 contains 15 residues. The CDR3 protein is CASSLGGARPGELFF. CDR3 nucleotides: TGTGCCAGCAGTTTGGGGGGGGCCCGGCCCGGGGAGCTGTTTTTT.

This clone was observed once. This sequence joins TRBV5-4 and TRBJ2-5; TRBD1 agrees at 7 bases. The CDR3 spans 15 residues. CDR1 and CDR2 (germline): SGHNT, YYREEE (reference sequence). Trimming removed 4 bases from V and 1 base from J; junction bases left unmatched: 7. CDR3 DNA: TGTGCCAGCAGCACCCTGACAGGGACCCAAGAGACCCAGTACTTC. Its protein is CASSTLTGTQETQYF. The full variable domain, its missing parts supplied by reference TRBV5-4 and TRBJ2-5, is ETGVTQSPTHLIKTRGQQVTLRCSSQSGHNTVSWYQQALGQGPQFIFQYYREEENGRGNFPPRFSGLQFPNYSSELNVNALELDDSALYLCASSTLTGTQETQYFGPGTRLLVL.

The V call is TRBV7-2, the J call TRBJ1-1; 7 bases agree with TRBD1. The germline V gene has CDR1 SGHTA and CDR2 FQGNSA. The CDR3 runs 13 residues. V dropped 6 bases and J dropped 10; count of bases not matched to a gene: 11. The CDR3 bases are TGTGCCAGCAGGGACTCGGAGGGGGCGCGAGCTTTCTTT. This translates into CASRDSEGARAFF.